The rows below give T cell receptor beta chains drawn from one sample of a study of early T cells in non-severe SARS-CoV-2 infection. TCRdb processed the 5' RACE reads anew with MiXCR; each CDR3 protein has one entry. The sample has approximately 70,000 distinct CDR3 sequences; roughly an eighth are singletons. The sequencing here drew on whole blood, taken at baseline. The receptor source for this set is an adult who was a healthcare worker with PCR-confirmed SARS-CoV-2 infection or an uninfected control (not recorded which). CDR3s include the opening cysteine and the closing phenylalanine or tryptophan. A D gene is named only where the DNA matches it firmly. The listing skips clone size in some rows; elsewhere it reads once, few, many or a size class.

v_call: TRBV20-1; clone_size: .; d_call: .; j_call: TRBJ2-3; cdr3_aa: CSARLAGRDTQYF; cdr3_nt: TGCAGTGCTAGACTTGCCGGTAGAGATACGCAGTATTTT
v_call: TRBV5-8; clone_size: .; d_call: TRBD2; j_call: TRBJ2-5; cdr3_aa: CASSTLARYQETQYF; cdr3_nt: TGTGCCAGCAGCACACTAGCGCGGTACCAAGAGACCCAGTACTTC
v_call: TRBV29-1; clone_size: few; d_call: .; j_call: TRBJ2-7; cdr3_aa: CSVQTGYEQYF; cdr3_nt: TGCAGCGTTCAAACAGGTTACGAGCAGTACTTC
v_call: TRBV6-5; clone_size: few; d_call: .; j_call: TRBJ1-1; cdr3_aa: CASSYDGRAEAFF; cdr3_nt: TGTGCCAGCAGTTACGATGGGAGGGCTGAAGCTTTCTTT
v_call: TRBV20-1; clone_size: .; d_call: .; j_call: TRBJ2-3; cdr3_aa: CSAPARPTDTQYF; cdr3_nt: TGCAGTGCTCCTGCCCGGCCCACAGATACGCAGTATTTT
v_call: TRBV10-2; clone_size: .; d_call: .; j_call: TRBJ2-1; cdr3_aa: CASSRGAPSYNEQFF; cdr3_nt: TGCGCCAGCAGCCGGGGGGCTCCCTCCTACAATGAGCAGTTCTTC
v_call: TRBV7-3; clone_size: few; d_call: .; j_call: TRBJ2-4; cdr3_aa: CASSLSPAGAKNIQYF; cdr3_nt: TGTGCCAGCAGCTTATCCCCGGCGGGGGCCAAAAACATTCAGTACTTC
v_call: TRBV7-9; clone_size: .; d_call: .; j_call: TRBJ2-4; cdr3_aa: CASSLETGDIQYF; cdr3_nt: TGTGCCAGCAGCTTGGAGACCGGGGACATTCAGTACTTC
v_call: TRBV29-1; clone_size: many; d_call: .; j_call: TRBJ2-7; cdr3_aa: CSVGESYEQYF; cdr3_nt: TGCAGCGTTGGCGAGAGTTACGAGCAGTACTTC
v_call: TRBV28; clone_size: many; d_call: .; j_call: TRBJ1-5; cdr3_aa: CASNVRGRGGQPQHF; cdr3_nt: TGTGCCAGCAATGTAAGAGGGCGGGGCGGGCAGCCCCAGCATTTT
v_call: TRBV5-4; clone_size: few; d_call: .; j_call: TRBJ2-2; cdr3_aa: CASSFLGGGTGELFF; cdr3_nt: TGTGCCAGCAGCTTTTTGGGGGGTGGTACCGGGGAGCTGTTTTTT
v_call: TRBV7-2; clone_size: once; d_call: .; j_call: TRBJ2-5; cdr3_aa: CASSLVPLLRSKETQYF; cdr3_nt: TGTGCCAGCAGCTTAGTTCCCCTCCTAAGGAGTAAAGAGACCCAGTACTTC
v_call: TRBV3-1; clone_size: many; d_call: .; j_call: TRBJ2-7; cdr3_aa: CASSQSGYSYEQYF; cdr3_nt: TGTGCCAGCAGCCAGTCGGGATACTCCTACGAGCAGTACTTC
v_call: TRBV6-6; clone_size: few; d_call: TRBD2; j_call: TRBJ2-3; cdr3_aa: CASTDGGSGTDTQYF; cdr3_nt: TGTGCCAGCACGGACGGGGGGAGCGGCACAGATACGCAGTATTTT